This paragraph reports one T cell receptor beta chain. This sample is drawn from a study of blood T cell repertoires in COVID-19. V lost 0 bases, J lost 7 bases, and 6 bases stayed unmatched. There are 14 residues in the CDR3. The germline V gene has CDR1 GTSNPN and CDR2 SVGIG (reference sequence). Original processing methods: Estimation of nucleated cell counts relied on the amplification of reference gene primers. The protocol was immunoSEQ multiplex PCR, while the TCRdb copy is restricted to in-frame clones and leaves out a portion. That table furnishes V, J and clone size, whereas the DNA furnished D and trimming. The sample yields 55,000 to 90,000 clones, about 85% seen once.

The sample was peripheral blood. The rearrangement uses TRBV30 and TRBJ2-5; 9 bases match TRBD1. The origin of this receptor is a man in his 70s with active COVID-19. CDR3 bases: TGTGCCTGGAGTGTGGGACAGGGAGGGGTGACCCAGTACTTC. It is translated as CAWSVGQGGVTQYF.